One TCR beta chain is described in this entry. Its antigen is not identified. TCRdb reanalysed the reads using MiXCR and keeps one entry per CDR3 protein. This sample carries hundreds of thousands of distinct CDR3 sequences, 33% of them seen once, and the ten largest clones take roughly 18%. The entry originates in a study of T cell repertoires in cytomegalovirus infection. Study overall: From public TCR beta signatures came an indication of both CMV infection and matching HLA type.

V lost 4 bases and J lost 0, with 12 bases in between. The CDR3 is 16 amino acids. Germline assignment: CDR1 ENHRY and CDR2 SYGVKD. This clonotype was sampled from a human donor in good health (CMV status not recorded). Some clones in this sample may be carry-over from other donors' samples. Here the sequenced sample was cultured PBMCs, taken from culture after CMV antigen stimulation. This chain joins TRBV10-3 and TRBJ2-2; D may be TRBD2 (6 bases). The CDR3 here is CAISVREAANTGELFF. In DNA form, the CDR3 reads TGTGCCATCAGTGTCAGGGAGGCGGCGAACACCGGGGAGCTGTTTTTT.